This is a list of T cell receptor beta chains from one sample in a study of blood T cell repertoires in COVID-19. Assay: immunoSEQ multiplex PCR; the TCRdb copy retains only in-frame clones and omits some. The table lists 250,000 to 350,000 clones, about 81% of them singletons, with about 1.5% in the top ten. The sample was peripheral blood. The receptors originated from a human donor with COVID-19, enrolled during active disease. The donor label of this sample is uncertain. The CDR3 runs from the conserved cysteine through the conserved F or W. Each record gives: CDR3 protein, CDR3 DNA, V gene, clone size, D gene, J gene. D genes are given only for firm matches. Size is stated for part of the rows, as once, few or many counts, or as a class when the clone is expanded.

CDR3aa: CSASPEAIQFF
CDR3nt: TGCAGTGCTAGTCCGGAGGCAATCCAGTTCTTC
v_gene: TRBV20-1
abundance: NA
d_gene: NA
j_gene: TRBJ2-1

CDR3aa: CASSLGQGEKLFF
CDR3nt: TGCGCCAGCAGCTTGGGACAGGGTGAAAAACTGTTTTTT
v_gene: TRBV5-1
abundance: NA
d_gene: TRBD1
j_gene: TRBJ1-4

CDR3aa: CSVQGGGNTIYF
CDR3nt: TGCAGCGTACAGGGGGGAGGAAACACCATATATTTT
v_gene: TRBV29-1
abundance: NA
d_gene: TRBD1
j_gene: TRBJ1-3

CDR3aa: CASRSRTEDPDTQYF
CDR3nt: TGTGCCAGCCGGAGCCGGACGGAGGATCCAGATACGCAGTATTTT
v_gene: TRBV13
abundance: once
d_gene: NA
j_gene: TRBJ2-3

CDR3aa: CASTAEGTDTQYF
CDR3nt: TGCGCCAGTACCGCAGAAGGCACAGATACGCAGTATTTT
v_gene: TRBV5-1
abundance: NA
d_gene: NA
j_gene: TRBJ2-3

CDR3aa: CASRRRTTGGANGELFF
CDR3nt: TGTGCCAGCAGGCGACGAACAACAGGGGGCGCTAACGGGGAGCTGTTTTTT
v_gene: TRBV28
abundance: NA
d_gene: TRBD1
j_gene: TRBJ2-2

CDR3aa: CASSSVAPLYGYTF
CDR3nt: TGTGCCAGCAGTTCGGTAGCCCCACTATATGGCTACACCTTC
v_gene: TRBV6-5
abundance: NA
d_gene: NA
j_gene: TRBJ1-2

CDR3aa: CASSYVSGQEAFF
CDR3nt: TGTGCCAGCAGTTACGTTTCAGGACAGGAGGCTTTCTTT
v_gene: TRBV6-6
abundance: few
d_gene: TRBD1
j_gene: TRBJ1-1

CDR3aa: CAIEASGVGLTGELFF
CDR3nt: TGTGCCATCGAGGCTTCGGGAGTAGGGCTCACCGGGGAGCTGTTTTTT
v_gene: TRBV10-3
abundance: NA
d_gene: NA
j_gene: TRBJ2-2

CDR3aa: CASSEGGEGQPQHF
CDR3nt: TGTGCCAGCAGTGAAGGGGGGGAGGGTCAGCCCCAGCATTTT
v_gene: TRBV6-1
abundance: few
d_gene: NA
j_gene: TRBJ1-5

CDR3aa: CASSSVGGGEQYF
CDR3nt: TGTGCCAGCAGCTCCGTCGGGGGGGGCGAGCAGTACTTC
v_gene: TRBV5-4
abundance: NA
d_gene: TRBD2
j_gene: TRBJ2-7

CDR3aa: CASSQYGGNQPQHF
CDR3nt: TGTGCCAGCAGTCAGTACGGGGGGAATCAGCCCCAGCATTTT
v_gene: TRBV25-1
abundance: NA
d_gene: NA
j_gene: TRBJ1-5

CDR3aa: CATEGSGANVLTF
CDR3nt: TGTGCCACCGAGGGCTCTGGGGCCAACGTCCTGACTTTC
v_gene: TRBV10-3
abundance: NA
d_gene: NA
j_gene: TRBJ2-6

CDR3aa: CASSDRTGGIGYTF
CDR3nt: TGTGCCAGCAGTGACCGGACAGGAGGGATCGGCTACACCTTC
v_gene: TRBV2
abundance: NA
d_gene: TRBD1
j_gene: TRBJ1-2

CDR3aa: CASSIGTSGSNEQFF
CDR3nt: TGCGCCAGCAGCATCGGGACTAGCGGGAGCAATGAGCAGTTCTTC
v_gene: TRBV5-1
abundance: NA
d_gene: TRBD2
j_gene: TRBJ2-1

CDR3aa: CASSDSFGLAGVRGEQFF
CDR3nt: TGTGCCAGCAGTGACAGTTTCGGGCTAGCGGGAGTACGGGGTGAGCAGTTCTTC
v_gene: TRBV6-1
abundance: NA
d_gene: TRBD2
j_gene: TRBJ2-1

CDR3aa: CASSAAGLGVNEQFF
CDR3nt: TGTGCCAGCAGCGCAGCGGGACTCGGGGTTAATGAGCAGTTCTTC
v_gene: TRBV7-2
abundance: NA
d_gene: TRBD2
j_gene: TRBJ2-1

CDR3aa: CASSPRQASGANVLTF
CDR3nt: TGTGCCAGCTCACCACGACAGGCCTCTGGGGCCAACGTCCTGACTTTC
v_gene: TRBV18
abundance: NA
d_gene: NA
j_gene: TRBJ2-6

CDR3aa: CASSRWTSGRTDTQYF
CDR3nt: TGCGCCAGCAGCCGCTGGACTAGCGGGCGCACAGATACGCAGTATTTT
v_gene: TRBV4-3
abundance: NA
d_gene: TRBD2
j_gene: TRBJ2-3

CDR3aa: CASRTLAGVGNEQYF
CDR3nt: TGTGCCAGCAGAACACTAGCGGGAGTGGGCAACGAGCAGTACTTC
v_gene: TRBV28
abundance: NA
d_gene: TRBD2
j_gene: TRBJ2-7

CDR3aa: CASSYSWASRNEQFF
CDR3nt: TGTGCCAGCAGTTACTCCTGGGCTAGCCGGAATGAGCAGTTCTTC
v_gene: TRBV6-6
abundance: NA
d_gene: NA
j_gene: TRBJ2-1

CDR3aa: CASTELAGALEQYF
CDR3nt: TGTGCCAGCACCGAACTAGCGGGAGCCCTCGAGCAGTACTTC
v_gene: TRBV2
abundance: NA
d_gene: TRBD2
j_gene: TRBJ2-7

CDR3aa: CASSIGGTGFDEQYF
CDR3nt: TGTGCCAGTAGTATAGGGGGGACAGGGTTCGACGAGCAGTACTTC
v_gene: TRBV19
abundance: once
d_gene: TRBD1
j_gene: TRBJ2-7

CDR3aa: CASSPAYRGLNEQFF
CDR3nt: TGTGCCAGCTCACCAGCTTACAGGGGGCTCAATGAGCAGTTCTTC
v_gene: TRBV18
abundance: NA
d_gene: TRBD1
j_gene: TRBJ2-1

CDR3aa: CSYQRSGANVLTF
CDR3nt: TGCAGCTACCAGAGGTCTGGGGCCAACGTCCTGACTTTC
v_gene: TRBV29-1
abundance: NA
d_gene: NA
j_gene: TRBJ2-6

CDR3aa: CASSPPTGAYEQYF
CDR3nt: TGTGCCAGCTCACCCCCGACTGGAGCCTACGAGCAGTACTTC
v_gene: TRBV18
abundance: few
d_gene: NA
j_gene: TRBJ2-7

CDR3aa: CASSQDERGRRTDTQYF
CDR3nt: TGCGCCAGCAGCCAAGATGAGCGGGGGCGGAGGACAGATACGCAGTATTTT
v_gene: TRBV4-1
abundance: NA
d_gene: TRBD2
j_gene: TRBJ2-3

CDR3aa: CSASRVGVNTEAFF
CDR3nt: TGCAGTGCTAGTCGTGTAGGGGTGAACACTGAAGCTTTCTTT
v_gene: TRBV20-1
abundance: NA
d_gene: NA
j_gene: TRBJ1-1

CDR3aa: CASSFAGTSGTYEQYF
CDR3nt: TGTGCCAGCAGCTTTGCCGGGACTAGCGGGACCTACGAGCAGTACTTC
v_gene: TRBV11-2
abundance: NA
d_gene: TRBD2
j_gene: TRBJ2-7

CDR3aa: CASRGQGPYEQYF
CDR3nt: TGTGCCAGCCGCGGACAGGGTCCCTACGAGCAGTACTTC
v_gene: TRBV6-5
abundance: NA
d_gene: TRBD1
j_gene: TRBJ2-7

CDR3aa: CAISGTGDEQYF
CDR3nt: TGTGCCATCAGTGGTACAGGGGACGAGCAGTACTTC
v_gene: TRBV10-3
abundance: NA
d_gene: TRBD1
j_gene: TRBJ2-7

CDR3aa: CSVVAGGIGEKLFF
CDR3nt: TGCAGCGTTGTAGCCGGGGGGATCGGGGAAAAACTGTTTTTT
v_gene: TRBV29-1
abundance: NA
d_gene: NA
j_gene: TRBJ1-4

CDR3aa: CASRVGVTYNEQFF
CDR3nt: TGTGCCAGCAGGGTAGGGGTAACGTACAATGAGCAGTTCTTC
v_gene: TRBV11-2
abundance: few
d_gene: NA
j_gene: TRBJ2-1

CDR3aa: CASSLRRDLNTEAFF
CDR3nt: TGTGCCAGCAGCTTGCGGAGAGACTTGAACACTGAAGCTTTCTTT
v_gene: TRBV9
abundance: NA
d_gene: NA
j_gene: TRBJ1-1

CDR3aa: CASSPGISYGYTF
CDR3nt: TGTGCCAGCAGTCCAGGGATTAGCTATGGCTACACCTTC
v_gene: TRBV27
abundance: NA
d_gene: NA
j_gene: TRBJ1-2

CDR3aa: CASSLTRLAGAEQYF
CDR3nt: TGTGCTAGCAGCTTAACTAGACTAGCGGGAGCCGAGCAGTACTTC
v_gene: TRBV7-7
abundance: NA
d_gene: TRBD2
j_gene: TRBJ2-7

CDR3aa: CAIGEGVYEQYF
CDR3nt: TGTGCCATCGGCGAGGGAGTGTACGAGCAGTACTTC
v_gene: TRBV30
abundance: NA
d_gene: NA
j_gene: TRBJ2-7

CDR3aa: CASSPQLPSGRAAGELFF
CDR3nt: TGTGCCAGCTCACCCCAACTCCCTAGCGGGAGGGCGGCCGGGGAGCTGTTTTTT
v_gene: TRBV18
abundance: NA
d_gene: TRBD2
j_gene: TRBJ2-2

CDR3aa: CASSGPGLASYNEQFF
CDR3nt: TGTGCCAGTAGTGGCCCGGGACTAGCTTCCTACAATGAGCAGTTCTTC
v_gene: TRBV19
abundance: NA
d_gene: TRBD2
j_gene: TRBJ2-1

CDR3aa: CASSSLGRAGETQYF
CDR3nt: TGTGCCAGCAGCTCGCTCGGGAGGGCGGGCGAGACCCAGTACTTC
v_gene: TRBV7-3
abundance: NA
d_gene: TRBD2
j_gene: TRBJ2-5

CDR3aa: CASSFGQGNTIYF
CDR3nt: TGTGCCAGCAGCTTCGGACAGGGAAACACCATATATTTT
v_gene: TRBV7-9
abundance: NA
d_gene: NA
j_gene: TRBJ1-3

CDR3aa: CASSLAGTLYNEQFF
CDR3nt: TGCGCCAGCAGCTTGGCGGGGACACTCTACAATGAGCAGTTCTTC
v_gene: TRBV5-1
abundance: NA
d_gene: NA
j_gene: TRBJ2-1

CDR3aa: CASSLSSAGVLGELFF
CDR3nt: TGTGCCAGCAGCTTAAGCTCCGCGGGAGTCCTCGGGGAGCTGTTTTTT
v_gene: TRBV7-3
abundance: NA
d_gene: TRBD2
j_gene: TRBJ2-2

CDR3aa: CASSFVSGRVYNEQFF
CDR3nt: TGTGCCAGCAGCTTCGTTAGCGGGAGGGTTTACAATGAGCAGTTCTTC
v_gene: TRBV11-2
abundance: NA
d_gene: TRBD2
j_gene: TRBJ2-1

CDR3aa: CASRLGALAGAPYEQYF
CDR3nt: TGTGCCAGCAGATTAGGGGCTCTCGCGGGAGCCCCCTACGAGCAGTACTTC
v_gene: TRBV5-5
abundance: few
d_gene: TRBD2
j_gene: TRBJ2-7

CDR3aa: CASSQEQGQGDEKLFF
CDR3nt: TGTGCCAGCAGCCAAGAACAGGGGCAAGGGGATGAAAAACTGTTTTTT
v_gene: TRBV4-2
abundance: NA
d_gene: TRBD1
j_gene: TRBJ1-4

CDR3aa: CASSLFGGADDTEAFF
CDR3nt: TGTGCCAGCAGCTTGTTCGGGGGGGCGGACGACACTGAAGCTTTCTTT
v_gene: TRBV5-6
abundance: NA
d_gene: NA
j_gene: TRBJ1-1

CDR3aa: CASSPGTGAPRGQYF
CDR3nt: TGTGCCAGCAGTCCGGGGACAGGGGCTCCTAGGGGGCAGTACTTC
v_gene: TRBV27
abundance: NA
d_gene: TRBD1
j_gene: TRBJ2-7

CDR3aa: CASSPQQGNTEAFF
CDR3nt: TGTGCCAGCAGCCCACAACAGGGGAACACTGAAGCTTTCTTT
v_gene: TRBV7-3
abundance: few
d_gene: NA
j_gene: TRBJ1-1

CDR3aa: CAWSAQQGILTDTQYF
CDR3nt: TGTGCCTGGAGTGCCCAACAGGGAATCCTCACAGATACGCAGTATTTT
v_gene: TRBV30
abundance: NA
d_gene: NA
j_gene: TRBJ2-3

CDR3aa: CASSTDRGNGYTF
CDR3nt: TGCGCCAGCAGCACTGACAGGGGCAATGGCTACACCTTC
v_gene: TRBV4-3
abundance: once
d_gene: TRBD1
j_gene: TRBJ1-2

CDR3aa: CASSFGTGHTDTQYF
CDR3nt: TGTGCCAGCAGCTTCGGTACAGGGCACACAGATACGCAGTATTTT
v_gene: TRBV5-6
abundance: NA
d_gene: NA
j_gene: TRBJ2-3

CDR3aa: CASRLPRSGYTF
CDR3nt: TGTGCCAGCAGATTACCCAGAAGTGGCTACACCTTC
v_gene: TRBV6-5
abundance: NA
d_gene: NA
j_gene: TRBJ1-2

CDR3aa: CASSYSGRGGGEKLFF
CDR3nt: TGTGCCAGCAGTTACTCTGGCAGGGGCGGTGGGGAAAAACTGTTTTTT
v_gene: TRBV6-5
abundance: once
d_gene: NA
j_gene: TRBJ1-4

CDR3aa: CSASMPRGDTEAFF
CDR3nt: TGCAGTGCTAGTATGCCCAGGGGAGACACTGAAGCTTTCTTT
v_gene: TRBV20-1
abundance: NA
d_gene: NA
j_gene: TRBJ1-1

CDR3aa: CAIRTNGQGPDTQYF
CDR3nt: TGTGCCATCAGGACTAACGGACAGGGCCCAGATACGCAGTATTTT
v_gene: TRBV10-3
abundance: NA
d_gene: TRBD1
j_gene: TRBJ2-3

CDR3aa: CASSLYRGERFEQYF
CDR3nt: TGTGCCAGCAGTTTATACAGGGGGGAACGGTTCGAGCAGTACTTC
v_gene: TRBV28
abundance: NA
d_gene: TRBD1
j_gene: TRBJ2-7

CDR3aa: CASGNRAIQGDEQFF
CDR3nt: TGCGCCAGTGGGAATCGGGCCATTCAAGGGGATGAGCAGTTCTTC
v_gene: TRBV5-1
abundance: NA
d_gene: NA
j_gene: TRBJ2-1

CDR3aa: CASSQDPRGSSYNEQFF
CDR3nt: TGTGCCAGCAGCCAAGATCCGCGGGGAAGCTCCTACAATGAGCAGTTCTTC
v_gene: TRBV4-2
abundance: NA
d_gene: NA
j_gene: TRBJ2-1

CDR3aa: CASSLTGLGANVLTF
CDR3nt: TGCGCCAGCAGCTTGACAGGGCTTGGGGCCAACGTCCTGACTTTC
v_gene: TRBV5-1
abundance: NA
d_gene: NA
j_gene: TRBJ2-6